The 14 T cell receptor beta chains in this list originate from one sample, sequenced in a study of control samples from healthy donors and cancer patients. Profiled with immunoSEQ multiplex PCR; TCRdb holds only in-frame clones, not every one. Here the sample spans 98,000 or so clones, 70% to 80% being singletons. Source material: blood. Receptor source: a woman aged 25 to 39 in good health.

This clone was counted once. V gene TRBV18 combines with J gene TRBJ2-3; a weak D match, TRBD2 (5 bases). Trimming shortened V by 2 bases and J by 1 base, and 7 bases separated the two germline ends. The CDR3 has 14 amino acids. Germline V gives CDR1 KGHSH, CDR2 LQKENI. The CDR3, as DNA: TGTGCCAGCTCACCAACAGCGGGCACAGATACGCAGTATTTT. Protein product: CASSPTAGTDTQYF.

The chain joins TRBV4-3 to TRBJ2-7; TRBD2 matches at 12 bases. The CDR3 is 17 residues long. CDR1 LGHNA and CDR2 YSLEER come from the germline V gene. J gave up 3 bases and V 1 base, and 7 bases lay outside the gene matches. This CDR3 is CASSQGLAGASLYEQYF. The DNA for the CDR3 is TGCGCCAGCAGCCAAGGACTAGCGGGGGCTTCTCTCTACGAGCAGTACTTC.

The gene calls are TRBV20-1 and TRBJ2-1; 7 bases map to TRBD1. CDR3 size: 11 residues. V trimming: 3 bases; J trimming: 7 bases; junction bases outside the gene matches: 0. Germline-derived CDR1 and CDR2 are DFQATT and SNEGSKA (reference sequence). CDR3 nucleotide sequence: TGCAGTGCTAGCAGGGGGAATGAGCAGTTCTTC. Translating gives CSASRGNEQFF.

This clone was observed a handful of times. The chain links TRBV10-2 to TRBJ1-6; D may be TRBD1 (6 bases). The CDR3 runs to 12 residues. Per germline, CDR1 WSHSY and CDR2 SAAADI. Trimming pared 0 bases from V and 14 bases from J, leaving 8 bases between. The CDR3 sequence: CASSESQGSLHF. Here the CDR3 DNA reads TGCGCCAGCAGTGAGTCACAGGGTTCCCTCCACTTT.

The genes are TRBV9 and TRBJ2-1, with D perhaps being TRBD1 or TRBD2 (5 bases each). This CDR3 is built from 16 residues. Between the trimmed V and J ends, which lost 3 bases and 4 bases, there was a span of 17 bases. CDR1 is SGDLS and CDR2 is YYNGEE in the germline V gene. The CDR3 nucleotides are TGTGCCAGCAGCGCAGGTGGGGGTTTGGGATACAATGAGCAGTTCTTC. This sequence encodes CASSAGGGLGYNEQFF.

This clone occurred once. The chain couples TRBV27 to TRBJ1-6; D ambiguous. The CDR3 is made up of 15 amino acids. The germline V gene has CDR1 MNHEY and CDR2 SMNVEV (reference sequence). The V end lost 2 bases, the J end lost 7 bases, and 12 bases lay between the germline ends. CDR3 DNA sequence: TGTGCCAGCAGTTTAAGGCAGCCTAACAATTCACCCCTCCACTTT. This translates into CASSLRQPNNSPLHF.

This chain uses TRBV5-6 with TRBJ1-1; a weak D match, TRBD1 (5 bases). Germline values: CDR1 SGHDT, CDR2 YYEEEE. The V gene lost 3 bases and the J gene lost 3 bases, with 12 bases spanning the gap. The CDR3 loop spans 14 amino acids. DNA for the CDR3: TGTGCCAGCAGCTCCGGGATAGGGGACACTGAAGCTTTCTTT. Translating it yields CASSSGIGDTEAFF.

The genes are TRBV27 and TRBJ1-4; TRBD1 agrees at 8 bases. Trimming removed 6 bases from V and 8 bases from J; junction bases left unmatched: 11. The CDR3 is made up of 15 amino acids. Looked up from germline, CDR1 is MNHEY and CDR2 is SMNVEV (reference sequence). The CDR3 is CASRTTRGLGEKLFF. In DNA form, the CDR3 reads TGTGCCAGCAGAACCACCAGGGGGCTAGGGGAAAAACTGTTTTTT.

This clone has more than one count but fewer than ten. The rearrangement links TRBV7-8 to TRBJ2-2; possible D gene TRBD1, 5 bases. Looked up from germline, CDR1 is SGHVS and CDR2 is FQNEAQ. This CDR3 has 13 amino acids. Trimming stripped 4 bases from V and 6 bases from J, with 9 bases between. The CDR3 region has the DNA TGTGCCAGCAGCTCTGGGGCCCCCGGGGAGCTGTTTTTT. It is translated as CASSSGAPGELFF.

This chain joins TRBV14 and TRBJ1-3, with D uncertain. Deletions cut 0 bases from V and 3 bases from J, with 6 bases between. CDR1 is SGHDN, CDR2 FVKESK, per germline. This CDR3 comprises 14 residues. CDR3 loop: CASSQDLNGNTIYF. The CDR3 DNA reads as TGTGCCAGCAGCCAAGATCTTAATGGAAACACCATATATTTT.

The V and J genes are TRBV5-1 and TRBJ1-1; tentative D call: TRBD1 (5 bases). This CDR3 contains 13 residues. The germline V gene has CDR1 SGHRS and CDR2 YFSETQ. V shed 0 bases and J shed 10 bases, with 13 bases lying between them. The CDR3 spells CASSLGPGLGAFF. Written as DNA, the CDR3 is TGCGCCAGCAGCTTGGGACCGGGACTCGGAGCTTTCTTT.

This clone was counted between two and nine times. The V call is TRBV7-8, the J call TRBJ2-7; tentative D call: TRBD1 (6 bases). The V end lost 2 bases, the J end lost 5 bases, and 16 bases lay between the germline ends. From germline, CDR1 is SGHVS and CDR2 FQNEAQ. The CDR3 contains 15 residues. The CDR3 coding sequence is TGTGCCAGCAGCTTACGTAGGGACACTGGCCACGAGCAGTACTTC. It encodes CASSLRRDTGHEQYF.

The chain uses TRBV14 and TRBJ2-4, with D hard to call. The CDR3 is made up of 15 amino acids. Germline CDR1 and CDR2: SGHDN and FVKESK. Trimming cost V 4 bases and J 0 bases, with 10 bases left between them. The CDR3: CASSPPALAKNIQYF. CDR3 DNA: TGTGCCAGCAGCCCGCCGGCCCTAGCCAAAAACATTCAGTACTTC.

The CDR3 protein is CASSFVGGGGTYNEQFF. As DNA, the CDR3 is TGTGCCAGCAGCTTCGTAGGGGGGGGTGGTACCTACAATGAGCAGTTCTTC. This rearrangement joins TRBV11-3 to TRBJ2-1; TRBD2 might be the D (7 bases). V lost 3 bases and J lost 2, with 17 bases in between. Germline CDR1 reads SGHNT; CDR2 reads YENEEA. This CDR3 contains 17 residues.